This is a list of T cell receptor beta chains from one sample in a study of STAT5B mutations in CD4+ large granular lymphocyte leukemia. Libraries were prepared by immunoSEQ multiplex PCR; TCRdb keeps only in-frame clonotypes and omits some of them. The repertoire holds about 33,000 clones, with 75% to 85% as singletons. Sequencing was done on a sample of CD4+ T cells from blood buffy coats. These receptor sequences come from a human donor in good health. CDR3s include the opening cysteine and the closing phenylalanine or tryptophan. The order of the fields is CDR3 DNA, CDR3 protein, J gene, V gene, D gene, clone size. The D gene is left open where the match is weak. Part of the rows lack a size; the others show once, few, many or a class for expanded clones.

cdr3_nt: TGTGCCAGCAGCTTAGCAGGGGGCCCGGTGGCCCAGTACTTC; cdr3_aa: CASSLAGGPVAQYF; j_call: TRBJ2-5; v_call: TRBV7-2; d_call: TRBD1; clone_size: .
cdr3_nt: TGTGCCAGTAGTGCCCAGGGAGGTGCAGATACGCAGTATTTT; cdr3_aa: CASSAQGGADTQYF; j_call: TRBJ2-3; v_call: TRBV19; d_call: .; clone_size: .
cdr3_nt: TGTGCCAGCAGCCTAAGGTACGAGCAGTACTTC; cdr3_aa: CASSLRYEQYF; j_call: TRBJ2-7; v_call: TRBV7-9; d_call: .; clone_size: .
cdr3_nt: TGTGCCAGCAGCTTAAACGTGGTGGGCTACAATGAGCAGTTCTTC; cdr3_aa: CASSLNVVGYNEQFF; j_call: TRBJ2-1; v_call: TRBV7-3; d_call: .; clone_size: .
cdr3_nt: TGTGCCAGCAGTCGGACTAGCTTAGCGAACACCGGGGAGCTGTTTTTT; cdr3_aa: CASSRTSLANTGELFF; j_call: TRBJ2-2; v_call: TRBV7-3; d_call: TRBD2; clone_size: .
cdr3_nt: TGTGCCTGGACGGCGACAGGGGCCGATGAAAAACTGTTTTTT; cdr3_aa: CAWTATGADEKLFF; j_call: TRBJ1-4; v_call: TRBV30; d_call: TRBD1; clone_size: .
cdr3_nt: TGTGCCAGCAGTTTAGCAGGCCTTGAACCCCTCCACTTT; cdr3_aa: CASSLAGLEPLHF; j_call: TRBJ1-6; v_call: TRBV28; d_call: .; clone_size: .
cdr3_nt: TGTGCCAGCAGCTTGGACCCAGTTCGCCCCAGCGAGCAGTACTTC; cdr3_aa: CASSLDPVRPSEQYF; j_call: TRBJ2-7; v_call: TRBV5-4; d_call: .; clone_size: .
cdr3_nt: TGTGCCAGCAGTCTAGCCCAGGACGGCTACGAGCAGTACTTC; cdr3_aa: CASSLAQDGYEQYF; j_call: TRBJ2-7; v_call: TRBV6-6; d_call: .; clone_size: .
cdr3_nt: TGTGCCAGCTCACCCGGGGACAATAGTTACAATGAGCAGTTCTTC; cdr3_aa: CASSPGDNSYNEQFF; j_call: TRBJ2-1; v_call: TRBV18; d_call: .; clone_size: .
cdr3_nt: TGTGCCAGTAGTATTTCGGGGGGACAGCGGAACACTGAAGCTTTCTTT; cdr3_aa: CASSISGGQRNTEAFF; j_call: TRBJ1-1; v_call: TRBV19; d_call: TRBD1; clone_size: .
cdr3_nt: TGCGCCAGCGGAAGGGGGAGTAATGAAAAACTGTTTTTT; cdr3_aa: CASGRGSNEKLFF; j_call: TRBJ1-4; v_call: TRBV5-1; d_call: .; clone_size: once
cdr3_nt: TGTGCCATCAGTATGACTAGCGGGAGGGTGGGTTACAATGAGCAGTTCTTC; cdr3_aa: CAISMTSGRVGYNEQFF; j_call: TRBJ2-1; v_call: TRBV10-3; d_call: TRBD2; clone_size: .
cdr3_nt: TGTGCCAGCAGTCCCGTGGGGGGGGCCGCCTACGAGCAGTACTTC; cdr3_aa: CASSPVGGAAYEQYF; j_call: TRBJ2-7; v_call: TRBV27; d_call: .; clone_size: .
cdr3_nt: TGCGCCAGCAGCTTGGGTGTTAGGGACAACCAAGAGACCCAGTACTTC; cdr3_aa: CASSLGVRDNQETQYF; j_call: TRBJ2-5; v_call: TRBV5-1; d_call: .; clone_size: .
cdr3_nt: TGCGCCAGCAGCCAAGATATCAGCCTGTTTCTCACAGATACGCAGTATTTT; cdr3_aa: CASSQDISLFLTDTQYF; j_call: TRBJ2-3; v_call: TRBV4-3; d_call: .; clone_size: .
cdr3_nt: TGTGCCAGCAGCTTGGCCGGGACTAGCGGGTACACCGGGGAGCTGTTTTTT; cdr3_aa: CASSLAGTSGYTGELFF; j_call: TRBJ2-2; v_call: TRBV5-5; d_call: TRBD2; clone_size: .
cdr3_nt: TGTGCCAGCAAAGCCTTGACGGATGGAAACACTGAAGCTTTCTTT; cdr3_aa: CASKALTDGNTEAFF; j_call: TRBJ1-1; v_call: TRBV6-6; d_call: .; clone_size: .
cdr3_nt: TGCGCCAGCAGTGAGTCCGGCAGGGCAGAGACCCAGTACTTC; cdr3_aa: CASSESGRAETQYF; j_call: TRBJ2-5; v_call: TRBV10-1; d_call: .; clone_size: .
cdr3_nt: TGTGCCATCAGTGGACGACTAGCGGGAGGTGGAGATACGCAGTATTTT; cdr3_aa: CAISGRLAGGGDTQYF; j_call: TRBJ2-3; v_call: TRBV10-3; d_call: TRBD2; clone_size: .
cdr3_nt: TGTGCCAGCAGCAAATCTGTGTCGGAGCAGTACTTC; cdr3_aa: CASSKSVSEQYF; j_call: TRBJ2-7; v_call: TRBV21-1; d_call: .; clone_size: once
cdr3_nt: TGTGCCAGCAGTTTACCGGGTGGTCAGGTTTACACCGGGGCCAACGTCCTGACTTTC; cdr3_aa: CASSLPGGQVYTGANVLTF; j_call: TRBJ2-6; v_call: TRBV28; d_call: .; clone_size: .
cdr3_nt: TGTGCCAGCAGTTACTCCGGGACAGGCACAGATACGCAGTATTTT; cdr3_aa: CASSYSGTGTDTQYF; j_call: TRBJ2-3; v_call: TRBV6-5; d_call: TRBD1; clone_size: .
cdr3_nt: TGTGCCAGCAGTATCAACAGGTGGGCAGATACGCAGTATTTT; cdr3_aa: CASSINRWADTQYF; j_call: TRBJ2-3; v_call: TRBV27; d_call: .; clone_size: .
cdr3_nt: TGCAGCGTTGATCGAGGCGGGCATGGTCACTCCTACAATGAGCAGTTCTTC; cdr3_aa: CSVDRGGHGHSYNEQFF; j_call: TRBJ2-1; v_call: TRBV29-1; d_call: .; clone_size: .
cdr3_nt: TGTGCCAGCAGTTTAGACAGGGTTTCCACTGAAGCTTTCTTT; cdr3_aa: CASSLDRVSTEAFF; j_call: TRBJ1-1; v_call: TRBV27; d_call: TRBD1; clone_size: few
cdr3_nt: TGTGCCAGCAGCTTAGCGGGAGAAGACACCGGGGAGCTGTTTTTT; cdr3_aa: CASSLAGEDTGELFF; j_call: TRBJ2-2; v_call: TRBV7-3; d_call: TRBD2; clone_size: .